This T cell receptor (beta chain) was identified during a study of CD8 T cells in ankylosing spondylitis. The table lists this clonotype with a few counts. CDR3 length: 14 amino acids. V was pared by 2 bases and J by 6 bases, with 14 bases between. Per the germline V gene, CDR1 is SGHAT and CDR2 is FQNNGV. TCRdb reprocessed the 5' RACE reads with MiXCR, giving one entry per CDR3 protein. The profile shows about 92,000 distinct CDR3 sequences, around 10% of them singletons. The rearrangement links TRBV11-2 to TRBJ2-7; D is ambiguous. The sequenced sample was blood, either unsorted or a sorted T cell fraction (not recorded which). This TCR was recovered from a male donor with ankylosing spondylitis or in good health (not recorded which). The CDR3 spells CASSLTHYGPEQYF. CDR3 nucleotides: TGTGCCAGCAGCTTAACTCATTACGGTCCCGAGCAGTACTTC.